These T cell receptor beta chains were read from a single sample in a study of cytomegalovirus exposure and HLA in healthy donors. The table came from immunoSEQ multiplex PCR; TCRdb's copy has only in-frame clones and leaves some out. Of over 110,000 clones in the sample, 78% are singletons; the top ten hold roughly 6.2%. Sequencing was carried out using PBMCs. Receptors originate from a woman between 35 and 50 years old in good health and CMV-seropositive. Both conserved end residues are trimmed from each CDR3. Fields, in order: V gene, J gene, CDR3 protein.

v_gene: TRBV5-1
j_gene: TRBJ2-2
CDR3aa: ASSRFGGFTGELF

v_gene: TRBV11-2
j_gene: TRBJ2-3
CDR3aa: ASSPGGGGLDTQY

v_gene: TRBV9
j_gene: TRBJ2-1
CDR3aa: ASSKARGIHEQF

v_gene: TRBV6-4
j_gene: TRBJ1-5
CDR3aa: ASSATSGGLGNQPQH

v_gene: TRBV7-3
j_gene: TRBJ2-1
CDR3aa: ASSYRPDRYNYNEQF

v_gene: TRBV11-2
j_gene: TRBJ2-1
CDR3aa: ASSLMGLNNEQF

v_gene: TRBV4-1
j_gene: TRBJ2-4
CDR3aa: ASSQGLGQGGKNIQY

v_gene: TRBV7-8
j_gene: -
CDR3aa: ASSLSVDYEQY

v_gene: TRBV5-1
j_gene: TRBJ2-7
CDR3aa: ASSWTSGRVTGEQY

v_gene: TRBV6-1
j_gene: TRBJ2-3
CDR3aa: ASTVPTRDTQY

v_gene: TRBV6-1
j_gene: TRBJ1-5
CDR3aa: ASSEDAGYSENQPQH

v_gene: TRBV5-1
j_gene: TRBJ2-5
CDR3aa: ASRTAQETQY

v_gene: TRBV19
j_gene: TRBJ2-1
CDR3aa: ASSSPGFSDEQF

v_gene: TRBV7-2
j_gene: TRBJ2-5
CDR3aa: ASSLQGVETQY

v_gene: TRBV28
j_gene: TRBJ2-7
CDR3aa: ASSLLGGGASSYEQY

v_gene: TRBV25-1
j_gene: TRBJ1-1
CDR3aa: ASSENAGWNTEAF

v_gene: TRBV6-1
j_gene: TRBJ1-5
CDR3aa: ASSELLARDQPQH

v_gene: TRBV6-5
j_gene: TRBJ1-1
CDR3aa: ASSQGAEAF

v_gene: TRBV27
j_gene: TRBJ1-5
CDR3aa: ASRVNWGGNQPQH

v_gene: TRBV6-5
j_gene: TRBJ2-1
CDR3aa: ASRRTYNEQF